This TCR beta chain is from a study of control samples from healthy donors and cancer patients. The table came from immunoSEQ multiplex PCR; TCRdb's copy has only in-frame clones and leaves some out. There are fewer than 300,000 clones in the sample; roughly four fifths occur only once, and 13% lies in the top ten. Germline V lookup: CDR1 GTSNPN, CDR2 SVGIG (reference sequence). Trimming took 4 bases from V and 1 from J, leaving 10 bases between them. This CDR3 has 14 amino acids. The source of this sequence is a woman aged 60 to 75 with lung cancer. Input material: PBMCs. V and J are TRBV30 and TRBJ2-2; D is undetermined. The DNA of the CDR3 is TGTGCCTGGAACCGTGGCAGGAACACCGGGGAGCTGTTTTTT. Protein sequence: CAWNRGRNTGELFF.